Many counts were recorded for the clone carrying this TCR beta chain. These data are taken from a study of identical twins. Trimming removed 5 bases from V and 4 bases from J; junction bases left unmatched: 9. The CDR3 has 16 residues. Germline V gene data show CDR1 as KGHDR and CDR2 as SFDVKD. After template switching added a universal primer site, the resulting cDNA carried unique molecular identifiers. Each CDR3 protein is one row after TCRdb ran MiXCR on the 5' RACE reads. Among around 670,000 distinct CDR3 sequences listed, around 5.7% were seen once. This receptor was taken from a man younger than 35 in good health. Sample: naive T cells sorted from blood. The rearrangement links TRBV24-1 to TRBJ2-2; 7 bases are a match to TRBD1. The CDR3 coding sequence is TGTGCCACCAGTGCCCCGACAGGGTTGGGCACCGGGGAGCTGTTTTTT. It is translated as CATSAPTGLGTGELFF.